This entry is about one T cell receptor (beta chain). The data were obtained in a study of control samples from healthy donors and cancer patients. Sequencing used immunoSEQ multiplex PCR; TCRdb keeps in-frame clones, though not all of them. The sample consists of 150,000 or so clones, 80% to 95% of them appearing once. The origin of this receptor is a man between 18 and 35 years old in good health. Sequencing was performed on blood.

In DNA form, the CDR3 reads TGTGCCAGCAGCTCGCAGGGGTATACTGAAGCTTTCTTT. This gives the protein CASSSQGYTEAFF. The chain carries TRBV7-2 and TRBJ1-1; D is possibly TRBD1 (6 bases). CDR1 and CDR2 (germline): SGHTA, FQGNSA. This CDR3 region has 13 residues. V dropped 4 bases and J dropped 5 bases, with 11 bases sitting between them. Based on the CDR3 plus reference TRBV7-2 and TRBJ1-1, the full variable domain is GAGVSQSPSNKVTEKGKDVELRCDPISGHTALYWYRQSLGQGLEFLIYFQGNSAPDKSGLPSDRFSAERTGGSVSTLTIQRTQQEDSAVYLCASSSQGYTEAFFGQGTRLTVV.